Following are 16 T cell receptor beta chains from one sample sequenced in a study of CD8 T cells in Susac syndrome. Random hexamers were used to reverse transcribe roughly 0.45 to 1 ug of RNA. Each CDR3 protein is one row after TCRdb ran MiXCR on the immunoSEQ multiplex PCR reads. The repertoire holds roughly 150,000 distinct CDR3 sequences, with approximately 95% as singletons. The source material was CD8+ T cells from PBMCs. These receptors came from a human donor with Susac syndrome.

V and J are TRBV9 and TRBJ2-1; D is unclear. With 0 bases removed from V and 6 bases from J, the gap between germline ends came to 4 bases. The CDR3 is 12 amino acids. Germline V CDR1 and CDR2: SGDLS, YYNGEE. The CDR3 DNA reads TGTGCCAGCAGCGTAGGTACCAATGAGCAGTTCTTC. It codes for CASSVGTNEQFF.

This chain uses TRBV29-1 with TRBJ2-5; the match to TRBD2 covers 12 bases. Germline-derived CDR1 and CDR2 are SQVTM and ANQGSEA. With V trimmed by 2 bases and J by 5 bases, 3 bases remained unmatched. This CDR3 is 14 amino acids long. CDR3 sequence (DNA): TGCAGCGTTGAACTAGCGGGAGGGTCTGAGACCCAGTACTTC. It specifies CSVELAGGSETQYF.

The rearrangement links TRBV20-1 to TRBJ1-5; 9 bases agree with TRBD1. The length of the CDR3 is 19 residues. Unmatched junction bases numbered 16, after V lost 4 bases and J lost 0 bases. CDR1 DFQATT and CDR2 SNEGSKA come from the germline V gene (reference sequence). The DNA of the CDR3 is TGCAGTGCTATCCCAACGTCGACAGGGGGTATCCATAGCAATCAGCCCCAGCATTTT. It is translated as CSAIPTSTGGIHSNQPQHF.

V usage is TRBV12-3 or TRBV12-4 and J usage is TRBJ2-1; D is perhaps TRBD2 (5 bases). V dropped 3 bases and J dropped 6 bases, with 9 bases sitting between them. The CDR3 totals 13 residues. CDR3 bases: TGTGCCAGCAGTTTTCTAGCCCCCAATGAGCAGTTCTTC. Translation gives CASSFLAPNEQFF.

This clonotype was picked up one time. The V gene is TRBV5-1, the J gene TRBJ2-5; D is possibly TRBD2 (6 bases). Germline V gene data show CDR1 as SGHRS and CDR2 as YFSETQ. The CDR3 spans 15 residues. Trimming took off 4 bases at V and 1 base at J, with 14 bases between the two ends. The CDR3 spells CASSGGSAFQETQYF. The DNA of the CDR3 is TGCGCCAGCAGCGGGGGGTCGGCATTCCAAGAGACCCAGTACTTC.

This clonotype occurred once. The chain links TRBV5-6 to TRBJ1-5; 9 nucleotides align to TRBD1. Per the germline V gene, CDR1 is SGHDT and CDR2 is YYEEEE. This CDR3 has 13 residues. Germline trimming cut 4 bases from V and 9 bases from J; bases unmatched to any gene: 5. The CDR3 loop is CASSEGQGGPQHF. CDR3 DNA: TGTGCCAGCAGCGAGGGACAGGGCGGGCCCCAGCATTTT.

The CDR3 here is CTSSQLDRVYGELFF. The DNA for the CDR3 is TGCACCAGCAGCCAATTGGACAGGGTATACGGGGAGCTGTTTTTT. This rearrangement joins TRBV1 to TRBJ2-2; TRBD1 is taken as the D call from the table, unchecked against the DNA. TRBV1 is labeled a pseudogene. The CDR3 spans 15 residues.

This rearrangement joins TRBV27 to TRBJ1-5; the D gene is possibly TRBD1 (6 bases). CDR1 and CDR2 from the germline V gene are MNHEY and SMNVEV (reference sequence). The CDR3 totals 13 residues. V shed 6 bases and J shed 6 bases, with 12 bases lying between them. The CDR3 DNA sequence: TGTGCCAGCAGCCAAAGGGGGGGTCAGCCCCAGCATTTT. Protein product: CASSQRGGQPQHF.

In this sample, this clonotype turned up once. CDR3 DNA sequence: TGTGCCAGCAGCAATACGGCGGGCTACACCTTC. It encodes CASSNTAGYTF. The chain recombines TRBV6-5 with TRBJ1-2; no clear D. V gave up 6 bases and J gave up 8 bases, with 10 bases separating them. Germline V gene sequence: CDR1 MNHEY, CDR2 SVGAGI. The CDR3 loop spans 11 amino acids.

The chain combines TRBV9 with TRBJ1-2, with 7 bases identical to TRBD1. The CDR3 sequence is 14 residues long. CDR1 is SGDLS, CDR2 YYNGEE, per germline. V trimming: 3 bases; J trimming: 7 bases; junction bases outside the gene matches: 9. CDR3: CASSAITGAGGYTF. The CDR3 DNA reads TGTGCCAGCAGCGCCATAACAGGGGCGGGTGGCTACACCTTC.

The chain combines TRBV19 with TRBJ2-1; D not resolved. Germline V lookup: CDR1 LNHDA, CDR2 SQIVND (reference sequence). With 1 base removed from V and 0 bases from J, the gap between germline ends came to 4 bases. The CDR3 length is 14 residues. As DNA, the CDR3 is TGTGCCAGTAGTATAGGAAACTCCTACAATGAGCAGTTCTTC. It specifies CASSIGNSYNEQFF.

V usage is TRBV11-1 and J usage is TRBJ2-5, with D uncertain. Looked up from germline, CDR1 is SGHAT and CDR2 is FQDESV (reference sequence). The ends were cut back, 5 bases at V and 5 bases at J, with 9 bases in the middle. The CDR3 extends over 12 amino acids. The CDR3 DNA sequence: TGTGCCAGCAGCCTAGAGGCCGAGACCCAGTACTTC. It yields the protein CASSLEAETQYF.

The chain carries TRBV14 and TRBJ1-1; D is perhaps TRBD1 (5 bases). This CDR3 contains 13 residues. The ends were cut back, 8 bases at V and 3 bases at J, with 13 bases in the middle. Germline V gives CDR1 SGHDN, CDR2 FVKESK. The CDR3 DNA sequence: TGTGCCAGCCGGGACGGGGGATACACTGAAGCTTTCTTT. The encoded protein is CASRDGGYTEAFF.

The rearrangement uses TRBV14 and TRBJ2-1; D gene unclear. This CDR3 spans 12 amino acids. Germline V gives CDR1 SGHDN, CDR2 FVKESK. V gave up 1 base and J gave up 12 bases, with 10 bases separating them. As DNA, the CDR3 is TGTGCCAGCAGCCAAGTCTCTCTGGGGCAGTTCTTC. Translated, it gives CASSQVSLGQFF.

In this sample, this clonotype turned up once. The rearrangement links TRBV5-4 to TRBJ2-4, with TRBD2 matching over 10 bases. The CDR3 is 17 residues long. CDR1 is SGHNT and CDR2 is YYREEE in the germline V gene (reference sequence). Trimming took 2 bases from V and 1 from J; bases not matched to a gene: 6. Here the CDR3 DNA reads TGTGCCAGCAGCTTCCCTAGCGGGAGTCTGGCCAAAAACATTCAGTACTTC. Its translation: CASSFPSGSLAKNIQYF.

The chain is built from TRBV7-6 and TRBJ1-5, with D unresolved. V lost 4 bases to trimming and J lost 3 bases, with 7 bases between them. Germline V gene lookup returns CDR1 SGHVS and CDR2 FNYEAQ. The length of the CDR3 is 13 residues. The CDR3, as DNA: TGTGCCAGCAGCTCTTACACCAATCAGCCCCAGCATTTT. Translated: CASSSYTNQPQHF.